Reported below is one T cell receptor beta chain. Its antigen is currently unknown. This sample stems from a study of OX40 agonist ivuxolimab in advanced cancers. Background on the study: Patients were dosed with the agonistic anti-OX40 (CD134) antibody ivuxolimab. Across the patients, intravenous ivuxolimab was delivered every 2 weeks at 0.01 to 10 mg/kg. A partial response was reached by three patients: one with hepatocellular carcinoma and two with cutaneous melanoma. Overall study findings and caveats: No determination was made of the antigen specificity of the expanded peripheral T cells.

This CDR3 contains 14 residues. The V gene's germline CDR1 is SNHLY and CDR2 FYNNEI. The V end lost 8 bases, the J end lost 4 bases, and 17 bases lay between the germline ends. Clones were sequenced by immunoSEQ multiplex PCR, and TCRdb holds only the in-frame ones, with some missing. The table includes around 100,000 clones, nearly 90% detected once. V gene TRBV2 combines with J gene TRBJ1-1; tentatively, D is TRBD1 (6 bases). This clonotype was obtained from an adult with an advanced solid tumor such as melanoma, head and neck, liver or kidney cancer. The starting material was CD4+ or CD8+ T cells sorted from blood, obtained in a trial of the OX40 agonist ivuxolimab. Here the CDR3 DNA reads TGTGCCAGCGACCCGGACAGCCTGATCACTGAAGCTTTCTTT. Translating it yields CASDPDSLITEAFF. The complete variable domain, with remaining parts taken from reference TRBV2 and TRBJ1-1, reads EPEVTQTPSHQVTQMGQEVILRCVPISNHLYFYWYRQILGQKVEFLVSFYNNEISEKSEIFDDQFSVERPDGSNFTLKIRSTKLEDSAMYFCASDPDSLITEAFFGQGTRLTVV.